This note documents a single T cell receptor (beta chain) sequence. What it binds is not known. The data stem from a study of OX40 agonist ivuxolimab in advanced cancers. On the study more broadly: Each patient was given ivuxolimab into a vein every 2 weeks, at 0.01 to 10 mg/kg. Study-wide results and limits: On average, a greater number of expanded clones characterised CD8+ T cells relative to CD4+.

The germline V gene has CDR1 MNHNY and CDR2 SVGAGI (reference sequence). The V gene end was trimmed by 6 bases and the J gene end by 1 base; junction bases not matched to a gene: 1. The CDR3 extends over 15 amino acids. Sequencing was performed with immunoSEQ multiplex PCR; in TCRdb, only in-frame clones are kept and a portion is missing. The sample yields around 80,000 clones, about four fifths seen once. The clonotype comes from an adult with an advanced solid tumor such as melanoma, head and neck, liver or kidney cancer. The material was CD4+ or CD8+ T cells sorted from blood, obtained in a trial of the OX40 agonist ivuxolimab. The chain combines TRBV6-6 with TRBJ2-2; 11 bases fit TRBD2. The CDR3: CASRGTSGNTGELFF. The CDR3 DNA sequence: TGTGCCAGCAGGGGGACTAGCGGGAACACCGGGGAGCTGTTTTTT.